One and the same sample provided the 7 T cell receptor beta chains below, sequenced in a study of radiation and T cells in renal cell carcinoma. The time point was: baseline pretreatment blood. Treatment meaning: 15 Gy SBRT to primary tumor, nephrectomy 4 weeks later. Sequencing was performed with immunoSEQ multiplex PCR; in TCRdb, only in-frame clones are kept and a portion is missing. The repertoire holds 140,000 or so clones, with about 88% as singletons. Sample: blood, taken from a patient whose treatment included radiotherapy and nephrectomy. The receptor source for this set is a woman between 50 and 59 years old with renal cell carcinoma.

This clone has just one count. The chain combines TRBV9 with TRBJ2-5; 9 nucleotides match TRBD2. Trimming at V came to 3 bases and at J to 5 bases, leaving 17 bases not matched to a gene. The CDR3 spans 18 residues. Germline CDR1 is SGDLS and CDR2 is YYNGEE. The CDR3, as DNA: TGTGCCAGCAGCGCCCCCTCTTGGCGGGGGGGTCGGGCGGAGACCCAGTACTTC. Amino acid sequence: CASSAPSWRGGRAETQYF.

The chain joins TRBV6-6 to TRBJ2-7, with 9 bases aligning to TRBD1. CDR3 length: 14 amino acids. CDR1 and CDR2 from the germline V gene are MNHNY and SVGAGI (reference sequence). V shed 2 bases and J 2 bases; nucleotides not matched to a gene: 1. For the CDR3, the DNA is TGTGCCAGCAGTTACGGGACAGGGACCTACGAGCAGTACTTC. It yields the protein CASSYGTGTYEQYF.

V is TRBV18 and J is TRBJ1-5; 8 positions agree with TRBD1. CDR3 length: 15 amino acids. Unmatched junction bases numbered 6, after V lost 4 bases and J lost 4 bases. Per germline, CDR1 KGHSH and CDR2 LQKENI. CDR3 in DNA: TGTGCCAGCTCACGCGGACAGGGCTCGAATCAGCCCCAGCATTTT. Translation: CASSRGQGSNQPQHF.

The chain couples TRBV9 to TRBJ2-2, with 10 bases aligning to TRBD2. V shed 1 base and J 6 bases; nucleotides not matched to a gene: 3. This CDR3 comprises 15 residues. The germline CDR1 and CDR2 sequences are SGDLS and YYNGEE. Written as DNA, the CDR3 is TGTGCCAGCAGCGTAACTAGCGGGGCGGCCGGGGAGCTGTTTTTT. This translates into CASSVTSGAAGELFF. Complete variable domain (other parts from reference TRBV9 and TRBJ2-2): DSGVTQTPKHLITATGQRVTLRCSPRSGDLSVYWYQQSLDQGLQFLIQYYNGEERAKGNILERFSAQQFPDLHSELNLSSLELGDSALYFCASSVTSGAAGELFFGEGSRLTVL.

The V gene is TRBV11-2, the J gene TRBJ1-5, with D possibly TRBD1 on 6 matching bases. The V end lost 5 bases, the J end lost 7 bases, and 18 bases lay between the germline ends. The length of the CDR3 is 15 residues. Germline V CDR1 and CDR2: SGHAT, FQNNGV. The CDR3 sequence: CASSVDSSNRQPQHF. The CDR3, as DNA: TGTGCCAGCAGCGTGGACAGCTCCAATCGCCAGCCCCAGCATTTT.

The J gene is TRBJ2-4, the V gene TRBV2, with D possibly called TRBD1 or TRBD2 (5 bases each). The CDR3 runs to 12 residues. Looked up from germline, CDR1 is SNHLY and CDR2 is FYNNEI. Trimming stripped 3 bases from V and 7 bases from J, with 7 bases between. This chain's CDR3 is CASSERDNIQYF. CDR3 nucleotide sequence: TGTGCCAGCAGTGAGAGGGACAACATTCAGTACTTC.

J is TRBJ2-1 and V is TRBV6-4; 9 bases agree with TRBD2. This CDR3 has 15 amino acids. J gave up 7 bases and V 4 bases, and 8 bases lay outside the gene matches. Germline-derived CDR1 and CDR2 are MRHNA and SNTAGT. The CDR3 region is CASSARRGGLNEQFF. Here the CDR3 DNA reads TGTGCCAGCAGTGCACGGCGGGGGGGCCTTAATGAGCAGTTCTTC.